The rows below give T cell receptor beta chains drawn from one sample of a study of blood T cell repertoires in COVID-19. Only in-frame clones appear in the TCRdb table, and some are missing; sequencing was by immunoSEQ multiplex PCR. The sample has around 99,000 clones; around 83% are singletons. Sequenced material: peripheral blood. The origin of the receptors is an older man with acute or convalescent COVID-19. CDR3s include the opening cysteine and the closing phenylalanine or tryptophan. A D gene is named only where the DNA matches it firmly.

d_gene,v_gene,j_gene,CDR3aa,CDR3nt
.,TRBV29-1,TRBJ2-5,CSVDDYQETQYF,TGCAGCGTTGATGACTACCAAGAGACCCAGTACTTC
.,TRBV5-6,TRBJ2-4,CASSLLLTGRKVKNIQYF,TGTGCCAGCAGCTTGTTATTAACAGGGAGAAAGGTCAAAAACATTCAGTACTTC
.,TRBV7-9,TRBJ2-2,CASSFTGLTGELFF,TGTGCCAGCAGCTTCACAGGTCTCACCGGGGAGCTGTTTTTT
TRBD2,TRBV7-3,TRBJ2-7,CASSPSQAGVHEQYF,TGTGCCAGCAGTCCATCGCAAGCGGGGGTCCACGAGCAGTACTTC
.,TRBV27,TRBJ2-3,CASSLSSPIDTQYF,TGTGCCAGCAGTTTATCTAGCCCAATAGATACGCAGTATTTT
.,TRBV14,TRBJ1-1,CASSQEPRGGEAFF,TGTGCCAGCAGCCAAGAGCCCAGGGGTGGTGAAGCTTTCTTT
.,TRBV7-2,TRBJ1-5,CASSLWANSNQPQHF,TGTGCCAGCAGCTTATGGGCTAATAGCAATCAGCCCCAGCATTTT
TRBD2,TRBV5-4,TRBJ2-5,CASSPEWASGGAGETQYF,TGTGCCAGCAGCCCGGAGTGGGCTAGCGGGGGGGCGGGAGAGACCCAGTACTTC
.,TRBV12-3/TRBV12-4,TRBJ1-1,CASTLPGNTEAFF,TGTGCCAGCACCCTCCCAGGGAACACTGAAGCTTTCTTT
TRBD2,TRBV2,TRBJ2-3,CASSSFSGGTDTQYF,TGTGCCAGCAGTTCCTTTAGCGGGGGCACAGATACGCAGTATTTT
TRBD1,TRBV18,TRBJ1-2,CASSPMGGQGGRVNGYTF,TGTGCCAGCTCACCAATGGGAGGACAGGGCGGCCGCGTAAATGGCTACACCTTC
.,TRBV6-5,TRBJ1-2,CATEENYGYTF,TGTGCCACCGAAGAGAACTATGGCTACACCTTC
.,TRBV2,TRBJ2-5,CASSLQGRETQYF,TGTGCCAGCAGTTTACAGGGAAGAGAGACCCAGTACTTC
TRBD1,TRBV2,TRBJ1-1,CASNGQGQDTEAFF,TGTGCCAGCAACGGACAGGGTCAAGACACTGAAGCTTTCTTT
.,TRBV4-3,TRBJ2-1,CASSQDWAGGYEQFF,TGCGCCAGCAGCCAAGATTGGGCAGGGGGGTATGAGCAGTTCTTC
.,TRBV19,TRBJ1-5,CASSLGFRGAGNQPQHF,TGTGCCAGTAGTTTGGGCTTCAGGGGAGCGGGCAATCAGCCCCAGCATTTT
.,TRBV10-2,TRBJ1-1,CASSEFGQPLFTEAFF,TGCGCCAGCAGTGAGTTCGGACAGCCATTGTTCACTGAAGCTTTCTTT
TRBD1,TRBV19,TRBJ1-3,CASSAGTGVSGNTIYF,TGTGCCAGTAGTGCCGGGACAGGGGTCTCTGGAAACACCATATATTTT
TRBD2,TRBV2,TRBJ2-1,CASSESGGGYNEQFF,TGTGCCAGCAGTGAATCGGGCGGGGGATACAATGAGCAGTTCTTC
.,TRBV4-1,TRBJ2-2,CASSQDPGAYIGELFF,TGCGCCAGCAGCCAAGATCCAGGGGCCTATATCGGGGAGCTGTTTTTT
.,TRBV7-8,TRBJ2-5,CASSLGGGEGAQETQYF,TGTGCCAGCAGCTTAGGGGGGGGCGAAGGGGCACAAGAGACCCAGTACTTC
TRBD2,TRBV6-2/TRBV6-3,TRBJ2-5,CASSYPSQATSGGTQTQYF,TGTGCCAGCAGTTACCCCTCCCAAGCAACTAGCGGGGGGACTCAGACCCAGTACTTC
.,TRBV11-2,TRBJ1-5,CASSLSGQPNQPQHF,TGTGCCAGCAGCTTATCTGGACAGCCGAATCAGCCCCAGCATTTT
.,TRBV12-3/TRBV12-4,TRBJ1-4,CASRLDSEKLFF,TGTGCCAGCAGATTGGATAGCGAAAAACTGTTTTTT
TRBD1,TRBV5-6,TRBJ1-1,CASSEDRGARLMNTEAFF,TGTGCCAGCAGCGAGGACAGGGGCGCGAGACTTATGAACACTGAAGCTTTCTTT
TRBD1,TRBV27,TRBJ1-4,CASRLSGQGFVSNEKLFF,TGTGCCAGCAGGTTGTCGGGACAGGGATTTGTTTCTAATGAAAAACTGTTTTTT